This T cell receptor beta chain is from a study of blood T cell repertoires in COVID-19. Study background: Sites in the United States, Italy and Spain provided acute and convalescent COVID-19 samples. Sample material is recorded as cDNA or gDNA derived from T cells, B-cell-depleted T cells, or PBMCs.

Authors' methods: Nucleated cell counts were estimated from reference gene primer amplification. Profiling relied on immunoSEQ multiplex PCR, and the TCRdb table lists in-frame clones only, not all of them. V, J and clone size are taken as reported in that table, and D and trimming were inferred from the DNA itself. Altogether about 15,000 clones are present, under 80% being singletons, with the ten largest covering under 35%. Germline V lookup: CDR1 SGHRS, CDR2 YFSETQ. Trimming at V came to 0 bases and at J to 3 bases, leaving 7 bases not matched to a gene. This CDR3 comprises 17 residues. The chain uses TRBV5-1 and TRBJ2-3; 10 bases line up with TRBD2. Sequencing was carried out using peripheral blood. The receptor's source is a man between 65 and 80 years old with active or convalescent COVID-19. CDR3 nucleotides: TGCGCCAGCAGCTTGGCAGCTAGCGGGGGAGTTACAGATACGCAGTATTTT. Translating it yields CASSLAASGGVTDTQYF.